This T cell receptor beta chain was documented in a study of blood T cells in healthy people across ages. It was with a sample-barcoded 5' primer and a J-beta primer mix that a second PCR of about 6 to 12 cycles was run. TCRdb passed the 5' RACE reads through MiXCR, listing each CDR3 protein once. The repertoire includes fewer than 650,000 distinct CDR3 sequences, about 25% of them detected once, and 3.6% sits in the top ten. The CDR3 runs 16 residues. J lost 0 bases, V lost 1 base, and 2 bases had no gene match. Per germline, CDR1 DFQATT and CDR2 SNEGSKA (reference sequence). The sample was also linked to a second study, of T cells of mothers and their children.

Sequenced sample: blood. The sequence was collected from a boy younger than 10 in good health. The chain joins TRBV20-1 to TRBJ2-3; TRBD2 matches at 12 bases. The CDR3: CSARAGLAGSTDTQYF. CDR3 nucleotides: TGCAGTGCTAGAGCGGGACTAGCGGGCAGCACAGATACGCAGTATTTT.